This section outlines one TCR beta chain sequence together with its context. Per the original methods: Nucleated cell counts were estimated from reference gene primer amplification. Data came from immunoSEQ multiplex PCR; TCRdb stores just in-frame clones and leaves some out. That table furnishes V, J and clone size, whereas the DNA furnished D and trimming. The profile shows some 130,000 clones, approximately 86% of them singletons. The data derive from a study of blood T cell repertoires in COVID-19. Study members were between roughly 18 and 90 years old and lived in some 26 US regions. The study assigned cohorts using participant-reported clinical history. Cohort 3 donors were reported recovered after two negative PCRs, clearance, or symptom resolution. This clonotype was obtained from a woman aged 45 to 65 who had recovered from COVID-19. The source material was PBMCs or T cells enriched from blood (not recorded which).

This chain's CDR3 is CASSLAGGNEQFF. The DNA of the CDR3 is TGTGCCAGTAGTCTGGCGGGGGGCAATGAGCAGTTCTTC. V gene TRBV19 combines with J gene TRBJ2-1; 8 positions match TRBD2. Trimming took 5 bases from V and 6 from J; bases not matched to a gene: 3. CDR3 length equals 13 residues. Per the germline V gene, CDR1 is LNHDA and CDR2 is SQIVND (reference sequence). The entire variable domain, with the rest obtained from reference TRBV19 and TRBJ2-1, is as follows: DGGITQSPKYLFRKEGQNVTLSCEQNLNHDAMYWYRQDPGQGLRLIYYSQIVNDFQKGDIAEGYSVSREKKESFPLTVTSAQKNPTAFYLCASSLAGGNEQFFGPGTRLTVL.